This T cell receptor (beta chain) comes out of a study of long-term antiretroviral therapy in people with HIV. On this clone: Its target is not known.

Sequencing used immunoSEQ v3.0 at survey level. TCRdb keeps only in-frame clones here, not all; method: immunoSEQ multiplex PCR. The sample contains about 32,000 clones, 95% to 98% of which appear only once. The length of the CDR3 is 15 residues. The germline CDR1 and CDR2 sequences are SGHAT and FQNNGV. V was shortened by 5 bases and J by 5 bases, with 15 bases between the two germline ends. Points from the study as a whole: In HIV, the repertoires covered a tighter span of CDR3 lengths than in controls.

This TCR was sampled from a man aged 25 to 40 with HIV. The rearrangement uses TRBV11-2 and TRBJ1-4; D might be TRBD1 (5 bases). The source material was unsorted PBMCs, sampled 7.6 years after starting antiretroviral therapy. Here the CDR3 reads CASSPRGVANEKLFF. Written as DNA, the CDR3 is TGTGCCAGCAGCCCGCGAGGGGTCGCGAATGAAAAACTGTTTTTT. The full variable domain, with the rest looked up from reference TRBV11-2 and TRBJ1-4, is EAGVAQSPRYKIIEKRQSVAFWCNPISGHATLYWYQQILGQGPKLLIQFQNNGVVDDSQLPKDRFSAERLKGVDSTLKIQPAKLEDSAVYLCASSPRGVANEKLFFGSGTQLSVL.